This T cell receptor beta chain was recorded in a study of OX40 agonist ivuxolimab in advanced cancers. Assay: immunoSEQ multiplex PCR; the TCRdb copy retains only in-frame clones and omits some. The profile covers about 16,000 clones, with roughly 90% appearing a single time and roughly 28% taken by the ten largest. Germline loops: CDR1 LNHDA, CDR2 SQIVND (reference sequence). Unmatched junction bases numbered 15, after V lost 7 bases and J lost 0 bases. This CDR3 region has 19 residues. This TCR came from an adult with an advanced solid tumor such as melanoma, head and neck, liver or kidney cancer. The gene calls are TRBV19 and TRBJ2-1; 10 nucleotides align to TRBD2. Sequences were derived from CD4+ or CD8+ T cells sorted from blood, sampled in a trial of the OX40 agonist ivuxolimab. The CDR3 coding sequence is TGTGCCAGTACCCCCAGTAGAGCGGGAGGGCCCAGCTCCTACAATGAGCAGTTCTTC. It encodes CASTPSRAGGPSSYNEQFF.